This T cell receptor beta chain originates from a study of blood T cell repertoires in COVID-19. The CDR3 contains 13 residues. CDR1 SQVTM and CDR2 ANQGSEA come from the germline V gene. V lost 7 bases and J 2 bases, leaving 15 bases between the germline ends. Some clones are missing from TCRdb's copy, which holds only in-frame ones; the method was immunoSEQ multiplex PCR. The sample lists about 170,000 clones, 65% to 90% occurring once. Those enrolled in Seattle joined during active infection and were followed longitudinally afterward. The rearrangement links TRBV29-1 to TRBJ2-7; possible D gene TRBD1, 5 bases. The TCR sequence derives from a woman aged 40 to 50 with COVID-19, enrolled during active disease. Sequencing was performed on peripheral blood. CDR3 region: CSALEGVTYEQYF. DNA of the CDR3: TGCAGCGCCCTAGAAGGGGTTACCTACGAGCAGTACTTC.